The 11 T cell receptor beta chains reported below all come from one sample, sequenced in a study of control samples from healthy donors and cancer patients. Only in-frame clones appear in the TCRdb table, and some are missing; sequencing was by immunoSEQ multiplex PCR. The data hold roughly 120,000 clones, with 85% to 90% observed a single time. The sample was PBMCs. These receptor sequences come from a woman aged 45-65 years with colorectal cancer.

The chain carries TRBV18 and TRBJ1-4; tentatively, D is TRBD1 (6 bases). The CDR3 covers 15 residues. Germline V lookup: CDR1 KGHSH, CDR2 LQKENI. Deletions cut 1 base from V and 6 bases from J, with 12 bases between. DNA of the CDR3: TGTGCCAGCTCACCACAGCAGGGGTTCGATGAAAAACTGTTTTTT. Protein product: CASSPQQGFDEKLFF.

This clone was observed a few times. V and J are TRBV7-9 and TRBJ1-5; 7 positions match TRBD1. The CDR3 loop spans 16 amino acids. The trim removed 3 bases at V and 0 bases at J, leaving 5 bases unmatched. The germline V gene encodes CDR1 SEHNR and CDR2 FQNEAQ (reference sequence). The CDR3 loop is CASSFGTAHSNQPQHF. In DNA form, the CDR3 reads TGTGCCAGCAGCTTTGGGACAGCTCATAGCAATCAGCCCCAGCATTTT.

The chain is built from TRBV18 and TRBJ1-4; TRBD1 is a possible D gene (5 bases). Germline V CDR1 and CDR2: KGHSH, LQKENI. V was cut by 9 bases and J by 7 bases, with 15 bases left in between. The CDR3 is 13 amino acids. The CDR3 here is CASSRDGSEKLFF. For the CDR3, the DNA is TGTGCCAGTTCCCGGGACGGGAGTGAAAAACTGTTTTTT.

The chain employs TRBV5-1 and TRBJ2-1; no reliable D call. This CDR3 comprises 15 residues. CDR1 is SGHRS and CDR2 is YFSETQ in the germline V gene. The V end lost 0 bases, the J end lost 7 bases, and 14 bases lay between the germline ends. CDR3 coding DNA: TGCGCCAGCAGCTTGGGAGACTTGGGTGGGAATGAGCAGTTCTTC. It is translated as CASSLGDLGGNEQFF.

This chain links TRBV28 with TRBJ1-1; D gene ambiguous. Per the germline V gene, CDR1 is MDHEN and CDR2 is SYDVKM. V was pared by 3 bases and J by 0 bases, with 11 bases between. This CDR3 is 15 amino acids long. CDR3 sequence (DNA): TGTGCCAGCAGTTTGTTGGCAGACATGAACACTGAAGCTTTCTTT. Translation: CASSLLADMNTEAFF.

The chain has TRBV3-1 (or the pseudogene TRBV3-2) and TRBJ2-7; weak D call: TRBD2 (6 bases). Between the trimmed V and J ends, which lost 1 base and 4 bases, there was a span of 14 bases. Germline lookup yields CDR1 LGHDT and CDR2 YNNKEL (reference sequence). This CDR3 is built from 15 residues. CDR3 sequence reads: CASSQGGGRKYEQYF. As DNA, the CDR3 is TGTGCCAGCAGCCAAGGTGGGGGGAGAAAGTACGAGCAGTACTTC.

The V call is TRBV19, the J call TRBJ1-5; the match to TRBD1 covers 7 bases. Germline V gene lookup returns CDR1 LNHDA and CDR2 SQIVND (reference sequence). The CDR3 sequence is 15 residues long. J was trimmed by 8 bases and V by 5 bases; bases with no gene match: 12. CDR3 loop: CASSHRDSRRKPQHF. CDR3 bases: TGTGCCAGTAGTCACCGGGACAGCCGTCGGAAGCCCCAGCATTTT. Based on the CDR3 plus reference TRBV19 and TRBJ1-5, the full variable domain is DGGITQSPKYLFRKEGQNVTLSCEQNLNHDAMYWYRQDPGQGLRLIYYSQIVNDFQKGDIAEGYSVSREKKESFPLTVTSAQKNPTAFYLCASSHRDSRRKPQHFGDGTRLSIL.

This chain joins TRBV13 and TRBJ1-2, with TRBD1 matching 9 bases. The V segment lost 2 bases and the J segment 3 bases; nucleotides outside the gene matches: 7. Germline values: CDR1 PRHDT, CDR2 FYEKMQ (reference sequence). This CDR3 comprises 16 residues. The CDR3 coding sequence is TGTGCCAGCAGCTTAATTTCGGGACAGGGTGACTATGGCTACACCTTC. It yields the protein CASSLISGQGDYGYTF.

The J gene is TRBJ2-1, the V gene TRBV28; no clear D. V lost 7 bases, J lost 6 bases, and 19 bases lay in between. The CDR3 runs to 15 residues. Germline V lookup: CDR1 MDHEN, CDR2 SYDVKM. CDR3 sequence: CASIPPGIRFNEQFF. In DNA form, the CDR3 reads TGTGCCAGCATCCCCCCGGGCATAAGATTCAATGAGCAGTTCTTC.

The CDR3 spells CASSIRDSGTEAFF. CDR3 DNA: TGTGCCAGTAGTATCCGGGACAGCGGCACTGAAGCTTTCTTT. The chain links TRBV19 to TRBJ1-1; 7 bases align to TRBD1. The CDR3 is 14 residues long. Trimming took 3 bases from V and 4 from J; bases not matched to a gene: 5. The V gene's germline CDR1 is LNHDA and CDR2 SQIVND (reference sequence).

This clone was recorded only once. The V call is TRBV19, the J call TRBJ2-5; tentative D call: TRBD1 (5 bases). The germline V and J ends were trimmed by 3 bases and 1 base, with 9 bases remaining between them. The CDR3 length is 14 residues. Germline lookup yields CDR1 LNHDA and CDR2 SQIVND (reference sequence). The CDR3 loop is CASSMGQTQETQYF. The CDR3 DNA is TGTGCCAGTAGTATGGGGCAGACCCAAGAGACCCAGTACTTC.